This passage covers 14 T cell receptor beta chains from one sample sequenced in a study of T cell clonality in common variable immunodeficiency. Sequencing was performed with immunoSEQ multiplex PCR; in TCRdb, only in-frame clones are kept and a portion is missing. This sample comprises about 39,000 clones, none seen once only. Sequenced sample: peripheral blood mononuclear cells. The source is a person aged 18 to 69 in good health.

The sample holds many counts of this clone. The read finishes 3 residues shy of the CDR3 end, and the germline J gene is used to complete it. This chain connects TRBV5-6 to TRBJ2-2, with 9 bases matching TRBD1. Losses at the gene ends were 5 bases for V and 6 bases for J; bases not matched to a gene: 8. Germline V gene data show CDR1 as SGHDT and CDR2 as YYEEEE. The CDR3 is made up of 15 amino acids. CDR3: CASRPDRGGSGELFF. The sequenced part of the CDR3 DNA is TGTGCCAGCAGGCCGGACAGGGGTGGATCCGGGGAG. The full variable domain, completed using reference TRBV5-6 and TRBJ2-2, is DAGVTQSPTHLIKTRGQQVTLRCSPKSGHDTVSWYQQALGQGPQFIFQYYEEEERQRGNFPDRFSGHQFPNYSSELNVNALLLGDSALYLCASRPDRGGSGELFFGEGSRLTVL.

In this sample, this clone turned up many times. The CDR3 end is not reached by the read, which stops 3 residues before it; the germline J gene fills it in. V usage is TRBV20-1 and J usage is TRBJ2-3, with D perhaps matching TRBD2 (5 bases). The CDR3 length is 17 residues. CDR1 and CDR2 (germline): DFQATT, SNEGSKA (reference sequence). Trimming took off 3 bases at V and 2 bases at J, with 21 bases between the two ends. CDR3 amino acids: CSASPLEAAEATDTQYF. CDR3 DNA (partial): TGCAGTGCTAGCCCCCTAGAAGCGGCCGAAGCCACAGATACG.

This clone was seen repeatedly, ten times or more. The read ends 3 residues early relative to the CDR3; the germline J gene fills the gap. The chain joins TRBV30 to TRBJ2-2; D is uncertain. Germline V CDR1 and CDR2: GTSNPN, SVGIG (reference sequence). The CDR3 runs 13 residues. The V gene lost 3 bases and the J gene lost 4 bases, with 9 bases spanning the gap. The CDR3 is CAWRLLSTGELFF. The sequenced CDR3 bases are TGTGCCTGGAGACTACTTAGCACCGGGGAG.

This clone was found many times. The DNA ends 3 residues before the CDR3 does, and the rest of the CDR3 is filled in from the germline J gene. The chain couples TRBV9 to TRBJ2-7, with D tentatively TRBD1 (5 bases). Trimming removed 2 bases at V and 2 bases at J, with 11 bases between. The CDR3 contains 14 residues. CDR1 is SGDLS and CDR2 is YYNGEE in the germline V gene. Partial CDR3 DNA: TGTGCCAGCAGCGTCGGAACAGGCACCTACGAG. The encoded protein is CASSVGTGTYE. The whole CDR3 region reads CASSVGTGTYEQYF.

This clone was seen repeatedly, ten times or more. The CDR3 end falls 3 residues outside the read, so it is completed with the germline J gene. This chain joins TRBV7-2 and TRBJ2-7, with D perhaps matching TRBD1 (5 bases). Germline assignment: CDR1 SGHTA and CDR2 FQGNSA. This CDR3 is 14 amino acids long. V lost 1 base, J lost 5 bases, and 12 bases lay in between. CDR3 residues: CASSLERGRNEQYF. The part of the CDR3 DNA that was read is TGTGCCAGCAGCTTAGAAAGGGGCAGGAACGAG.

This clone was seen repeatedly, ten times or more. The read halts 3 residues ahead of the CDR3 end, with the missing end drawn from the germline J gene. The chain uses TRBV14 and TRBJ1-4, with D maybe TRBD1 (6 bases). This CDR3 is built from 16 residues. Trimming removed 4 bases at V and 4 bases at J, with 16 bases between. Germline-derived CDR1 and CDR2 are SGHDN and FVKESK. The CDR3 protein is CASSRRVGQYNEKLFF. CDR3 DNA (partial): TGTGCCAGCAGCCGGCGGGTCGGACAGTATAATGAAAAA.

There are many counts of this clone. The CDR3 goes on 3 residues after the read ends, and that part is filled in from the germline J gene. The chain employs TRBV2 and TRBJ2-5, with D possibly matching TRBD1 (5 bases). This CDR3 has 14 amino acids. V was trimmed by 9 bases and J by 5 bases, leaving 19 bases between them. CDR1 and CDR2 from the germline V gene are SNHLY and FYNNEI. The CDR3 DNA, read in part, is TGTGCCAGGGGGCTCTTGACCGCAGGGGAGACC. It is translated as CARGLLTAGET. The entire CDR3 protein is CARGLLTAGETQYF.

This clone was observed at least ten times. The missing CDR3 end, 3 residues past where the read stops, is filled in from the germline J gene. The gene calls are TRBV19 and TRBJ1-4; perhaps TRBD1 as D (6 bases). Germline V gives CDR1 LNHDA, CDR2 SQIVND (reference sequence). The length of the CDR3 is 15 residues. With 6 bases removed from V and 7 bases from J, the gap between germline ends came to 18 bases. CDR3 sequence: CASSPVGGQSEKLFF. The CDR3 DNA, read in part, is TGTGCCAGTAGCCCCGTCGGGGGGCAAAGTGAAAAA. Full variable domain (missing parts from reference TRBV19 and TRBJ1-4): DGGITQSPKYLFRKEGQNVTLSCEQNLNHDAMYWYRQDPGQGLRLIYYSQIVNDFQKGDIAEGYSVSREKKESFPLTVTSAQKNPTAFYLCASSPVGGQSEKLFFGSGTQLSVL.

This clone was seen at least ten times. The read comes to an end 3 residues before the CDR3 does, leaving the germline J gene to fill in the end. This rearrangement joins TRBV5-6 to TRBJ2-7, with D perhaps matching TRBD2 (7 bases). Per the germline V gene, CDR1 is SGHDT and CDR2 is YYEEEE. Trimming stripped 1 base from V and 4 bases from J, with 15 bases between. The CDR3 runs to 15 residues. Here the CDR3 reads CASSLFIGGQYEQYF. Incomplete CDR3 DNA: TGTGCCAGCAGCTTGTTTATCGGGGGGCAGTACGAG.

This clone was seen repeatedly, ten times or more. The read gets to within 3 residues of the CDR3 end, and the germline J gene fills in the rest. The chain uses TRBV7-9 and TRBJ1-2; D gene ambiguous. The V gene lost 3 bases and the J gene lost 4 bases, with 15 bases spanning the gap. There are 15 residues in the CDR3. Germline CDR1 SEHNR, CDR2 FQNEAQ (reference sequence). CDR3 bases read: TGTGCCAGCAGCTTCGGGGAGGGCGCGTTCTATGGC. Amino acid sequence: CASSFGEGAFYG. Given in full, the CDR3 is CASSFGEGAFYGYTF.

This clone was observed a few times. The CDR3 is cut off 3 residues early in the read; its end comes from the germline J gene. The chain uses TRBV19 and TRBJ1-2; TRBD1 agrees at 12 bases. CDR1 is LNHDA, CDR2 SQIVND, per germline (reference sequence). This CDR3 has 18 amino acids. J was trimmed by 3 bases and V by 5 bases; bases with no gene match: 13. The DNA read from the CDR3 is TGTGCCAGTAGTTACGACTCCGGGACAGGGGGCTTAGACTATGGC. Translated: CASSYDSGTGGLDYG. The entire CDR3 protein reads CASSYDSGTGGLDYGYTF. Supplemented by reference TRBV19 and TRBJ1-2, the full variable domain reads DGGITQSPKYLFRKEGQNVTLSCEQNLNHDAMYWYRQDPGQGLRLIYYSQIVNDFQKGDIAEGYSVSREKKESFPLTVTSAQKNPTAFYLCASSYDSGTGGLDYGYTFGSGTRLTVV.

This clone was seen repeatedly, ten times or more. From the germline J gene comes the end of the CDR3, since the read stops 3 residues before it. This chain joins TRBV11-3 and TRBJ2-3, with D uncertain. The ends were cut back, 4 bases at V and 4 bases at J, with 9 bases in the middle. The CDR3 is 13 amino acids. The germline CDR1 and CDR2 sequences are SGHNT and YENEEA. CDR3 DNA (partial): TGTGCCAGCAGCTCATTAGAAGCAGATACG. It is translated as CASSSLEADT. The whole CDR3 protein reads CASSSLEADTQYF.

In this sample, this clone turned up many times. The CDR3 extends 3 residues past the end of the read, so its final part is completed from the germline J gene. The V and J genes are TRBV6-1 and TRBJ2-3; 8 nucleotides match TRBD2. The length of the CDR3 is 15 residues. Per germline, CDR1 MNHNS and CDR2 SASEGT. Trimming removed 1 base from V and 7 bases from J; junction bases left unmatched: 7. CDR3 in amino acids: CASSEGAGALNTQYF. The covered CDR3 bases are TGTGCCAGCAGTGAAGGAGCGGGAGCCCTTAATACG.

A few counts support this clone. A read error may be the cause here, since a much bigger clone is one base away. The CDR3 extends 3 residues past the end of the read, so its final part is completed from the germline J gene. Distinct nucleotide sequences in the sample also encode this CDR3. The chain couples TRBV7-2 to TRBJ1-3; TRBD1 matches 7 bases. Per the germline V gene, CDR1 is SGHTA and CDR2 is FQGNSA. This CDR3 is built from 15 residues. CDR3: CASSRDSSSGNTIYF. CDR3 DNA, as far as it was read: TGTGCCAGCAGCCGGGACAGCAGCTCTGGAAACACG.